This T cell receptor beta chain came from a study of naive and memory T cell subsets. Findings and caveats of the study: This RNA-based method may be sensitive to activation-related transcript changes.

The SP2 primer and nested alpha and beta constant region primers amplified ligated cDNA in four rounds. For blood and skin samples, reverse transcription used TCR alpha and beta constant primers. TCRdb fed the 5' RACE reads into MiXCR, producing one record per CDR3 protein. Of 25,000 to 35,000 distinct CDR3 sequences detected, 15% to 20% appear once; the ten largest clones hold about 2.4%. This clonotype has a handful of counts. Its antigen is not identified. An oligonucleotide containing a UMI was ligated to the 3' end of TCR cDNA. The germline gives CDR1 SGHVS, CDR2 FQNEAQ. Trimming took 4 bases from V and 4 from J, leaving 19 bases between them. The CDR3 consists of 16 residues.

This TCR came from a female donor in good health. The rearrangement joins TRBV7-8 to TRBJ1-2; D is undetermined. CDR3 sequence: CASSSALERASYGYTF. The CDR3 DNA is TGTGCCAGCAGCTCGGCGTTGGAGAGGGCAAGCTATGGCTACACCTTC.